This T cell receptor (beta chain) was found in a study of PD-1 blockade in classical Hodgkin lymphoma. Study-wide results and caveats: By C4D1 there was a significant rise in CD4+ TCR diversity but not in CD8+ TCR diversity. When set against healthy donors, newly diagnosed patients were reported to show lower baseline TCR diversity.

A word on this clone: Its cognate antigen is unknown.

Germline-derived CDR1 and CDR2 are ENHRY and SYGVKD. V was pared by 4 bases and J by 7 bases, with 14 bases between. The CDR3 sequence is 15 residues long. The repertoire was sequenced with immunoSEQ multiplex PCR; TCRdb's copy has only in-frame clones and lacks some. The table records around 36,000 clones, about nine tenths of them present only once. Each patient's relapse followed autologous stem cell transplantation, and brentuximab vedotin exposure varied. This TCR was sampled from a human donor with classical Hodgkin lymphoma. The J gene is TRBJ1-6, the V gene TRBV10-3, with TRBD1 as a possible D gene (5 bases). The sequencing used peripheral blood mononuclear cells (PBMCs), collected at baseline. CDR3 in amino acids: CAISGEGWGNSPLHF. In DNA form, the CDR3 reads TGTGCCATCAGTGGGGAGGGCTGGGGGAATTCACCCCTCCACTTT.